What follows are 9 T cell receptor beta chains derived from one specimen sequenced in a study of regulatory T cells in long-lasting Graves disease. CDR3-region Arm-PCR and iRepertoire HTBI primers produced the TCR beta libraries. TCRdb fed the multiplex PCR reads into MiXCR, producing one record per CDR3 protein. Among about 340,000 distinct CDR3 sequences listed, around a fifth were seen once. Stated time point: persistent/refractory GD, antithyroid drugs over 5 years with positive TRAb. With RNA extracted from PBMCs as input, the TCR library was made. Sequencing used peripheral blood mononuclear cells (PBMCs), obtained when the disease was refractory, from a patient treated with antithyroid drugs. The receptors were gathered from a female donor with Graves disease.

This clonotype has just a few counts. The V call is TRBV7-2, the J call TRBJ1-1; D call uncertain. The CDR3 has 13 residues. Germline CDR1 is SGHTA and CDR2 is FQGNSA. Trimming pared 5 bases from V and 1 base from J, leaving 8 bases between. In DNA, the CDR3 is TGTGCCAGCAGCGCTAGACAGAACACTGAAGCTTTCTTT. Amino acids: CASSARQNTEAFF. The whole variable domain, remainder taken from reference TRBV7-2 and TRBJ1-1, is GAGVSQSPSNKVTEKGKDVELRCDPISGHTALYWYRQSLGQGLEFLIYFQGNSAPDKSGLPSDRFSAERTGGSVSTLTIQRTQQEDSAVYLCASSARQNTEAFFGQGTRLTVV.

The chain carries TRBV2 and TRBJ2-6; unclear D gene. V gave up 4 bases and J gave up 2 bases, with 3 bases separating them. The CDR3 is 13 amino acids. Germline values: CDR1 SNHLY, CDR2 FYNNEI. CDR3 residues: CASSATGANVLTF. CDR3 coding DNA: TGTGCCAGCAGTGCTACTGGGGCCAACGTCCTGACTTTC.

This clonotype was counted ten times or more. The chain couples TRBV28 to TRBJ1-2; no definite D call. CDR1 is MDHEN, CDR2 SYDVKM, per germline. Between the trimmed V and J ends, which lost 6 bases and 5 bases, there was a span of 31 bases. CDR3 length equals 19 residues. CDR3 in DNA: TGTGCCAGCAGCACCACAATTGTTTTTCTCCCGAATCATAGTTATGGCTACACCTTC. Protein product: CASSTTIVFLPNHSYGYTF.

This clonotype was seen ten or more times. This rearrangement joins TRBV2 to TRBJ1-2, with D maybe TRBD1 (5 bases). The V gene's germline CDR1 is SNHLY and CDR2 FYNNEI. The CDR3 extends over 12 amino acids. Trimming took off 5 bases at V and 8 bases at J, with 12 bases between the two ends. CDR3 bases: TGTGCCAGCAGTTCAGGGTTTGAGGGCTACACCTTC. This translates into CASSSGFEGYTF.

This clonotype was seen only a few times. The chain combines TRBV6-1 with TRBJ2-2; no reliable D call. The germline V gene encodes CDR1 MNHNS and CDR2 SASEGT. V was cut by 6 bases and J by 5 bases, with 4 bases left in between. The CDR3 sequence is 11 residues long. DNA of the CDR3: TGTGCCAGCAGAAGTACCGGGGAGCTGTTTTTT. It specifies CASRSTGELFF.

The CDR3 DNA is TGTGCCAGCAGCTTGGGATTCGGCAGTCTCAACTATGGCTACACCTTC. Translated: CASSLGFGSLNYGYTF. V and J are TRBV5-4 and TRBJ1-2; D remains unclear. V was trimmed by 0 bases and J by 2 bases, leaving 14 bases between them. Per germline, CDR1 SGHNT and CDR2 YYREEE (reference sequence). This CDR3 spans 16 amino acids. The whole variable domain, filled in from reference TRBV5-4 and TRBJ1-2, reads ETGVTQSPTHLIKTRGQQVTLRCSSQSGHNTVSWYQQALGQGPQFIFQYYREEENGRGNFPPRFSGLQFPNYSSELNVNALELDDSALYLCASSLGFGSLNYGYTFGSGTRLTVV.

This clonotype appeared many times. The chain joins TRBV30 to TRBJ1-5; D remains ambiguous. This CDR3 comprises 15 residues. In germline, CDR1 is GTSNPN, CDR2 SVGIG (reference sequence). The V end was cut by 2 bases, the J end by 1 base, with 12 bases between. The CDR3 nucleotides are TGTGCCTGGAGTTATGGCGGGGTGAGCAATCAGCCCCAGCATTTT. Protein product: CAWSYGGVSNQPQHF.

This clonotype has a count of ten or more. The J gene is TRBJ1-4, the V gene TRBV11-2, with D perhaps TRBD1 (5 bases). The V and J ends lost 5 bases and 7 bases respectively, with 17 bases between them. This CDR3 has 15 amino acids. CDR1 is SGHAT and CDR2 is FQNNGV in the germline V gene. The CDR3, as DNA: TGTGCCAGCAGCCGCATTAAGGGGTCGGGTGAAAAACTGTTTTTT. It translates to CASSRIKGSGEKLFF. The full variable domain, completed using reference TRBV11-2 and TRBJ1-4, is EAGVAQSPRYKIIEKRQSVAFWCNPISGHATLYWYQQILGQGPKLLIQFQNNGVVDDSQLPKDRFSAERLKGVDSTLKIQPAKLEDSAVYLCASSRIKGSGEKLFFGSGTQLSVL.

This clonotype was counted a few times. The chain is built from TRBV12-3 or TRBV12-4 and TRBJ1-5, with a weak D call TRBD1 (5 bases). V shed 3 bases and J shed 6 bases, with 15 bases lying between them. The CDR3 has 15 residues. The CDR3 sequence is CASSFDQTVSQPQHF. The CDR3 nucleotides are TGTGCCAGCAGTTTCGATCAGACAGTAAGTCAGCCCCAGCATTTT.